This entry lists 20 T cell receptor beta chains sequenced from one sample in a study of blood T cell repertoires in COVID-19. TCRdb's copy holds only in-frame clones and misses some; the assay was immunoSEQ multiplex PCR. This table has over 350,000 clones, around 89% appearing once. The specimen was PBMCs or T cells enriched from blood (not recorded which). These receptor sequences come from a woman under 40 with acute COVID-19.

The chain is built from TRBV9 and TRBJ1-1; TRBD1 matches 7 bases. J was trimmed by 1 base and V by 5 bases; bases with no gene match: 8. CDR1 and CDR2 (germline): SGDLS, YYNGEE. The length of the CDR3 is 15 residues. In DNA form, the CDR3 reads TGTGCCAGCAGAAGACAGGGTACCCCGAACACTGAAGCTTTCTTT. Its translation: CASRRQGTPNTEAFF.

The chain joins TRBV29-1 to TRBJ1-2, with D perhaps matching TRBD1 (6 bases). The germline V gene encodes CDR1 SQVTM and CDR2 ANQGSEA. This CDR3 is 13 amino acids long. V gave up 6 bases and J gave up 5 bases, with 16 bases separating them. This chain's CDR3 is CSVRERGAYGYTF. CDR3 coding DNA: TGCAGCGTCCGCGAGCGGGGGGCGTATGGCTACACCTTC.

This clone was seen only once. This chain connects TRBV19 to TRBJ2-3, with 7 bases aligning to TRBD2. CDR3 length: 14 residues. Germline CDR1 is LNHDA and CDR2 is SQIVND (reference sequence). After removal of 11 bases from V and 1 base from J, the junction contained 9 bases not matched to a gene. The CDR3 sequence is CASAELAGTDTQYF. The CDR3 DNA follows: TGTGCCTCCGCTGAGCTAGCGGGCACAGATACGCAGTATTTT.

The chain uses TRBV27 and TRBJ2-7, with 8 nucleotides matching TRBD1. The CDR3 contains 15 residues. V was pared by 5 bases and J by 4 bases, with 10 bases of the junction left unmatched. Germline assignment: CDR1 MNHEY and CDR2 SMNVEV (reference sequence). CDR3 nucleotide sequence: TGTGCCAGCAGTACTACCGACAGGGGACCGTACGAGCAGTACTTC. Translation: CASSTTDRGPYEQYF.

The chain joins TRBV5-1 to TRBJ2-3; TRBD2 aligns across 10 bases. The trim removed 5 bases at V and 3 bases at J, leaving 6 bases unmatched. The CDR3 is made up of 15 amino acids. Per germline, CDR1 SGHRS and CDR2 YFSETQ. The CDR3 loop reads CASSGSGGATDTQYF. Here the CDR3 DNA reads TGCGCCAGCAGTGGCAGCGGGGGGGCGACAGATACGCAGTATTTT.

With regard to this clone: Within the sample, other DNA sequences also encode this same CDR3. V and J are TRBV5-4 and TRBJ1-1; TRBD1 aligns across 8 bases. Germline V lookup: CDR1 SGHNT, CDR2 YYREEE (reference sequence). The CDR3 loop spans 15 amino acids. Unmatched junction bases numbered 5, after V lost 4 bases and J lost 0 bases. CDR3 loop: CASSPSTGVNTEAFF. CDR3 DNA sequence: TGTGCCAGCAGCCCTTCGACAGGGGTGAACACTGAAGCTTTCTTT.

In nucleotides, the CDR3 is TGTGCCAGCAGTTTTCAGGGGGATTTTTACGAGCAGTACTTC. Translation gives CASSFQGDFYEQYF. The genes are TRBV27 and TRBJ2-7, with 7 bases lining up with TRBD1. The CDR3 length is 14 residues. V dropped 3 bases and J dropped 4; count of bases not matched to a gene: 6. CDR1 is MNHEY and CDR2 is SMNVEV in the germline V gene (reference sequence).

With regard to this clone: The same CDR3 is also encoded by other DNA sequences in this sample. The J gene is TRBJ1-1, the V gene TRBV30, with D unresolved. V lost 0 bases and J 3 bases, leaving 5 bases between the germline ends. This CDR3 spans 12 amino acids. Germline V gene sequence: CDR1 GTSNPN, CDR2 SVGIG (reference sequence). The CDR3 coding sequence is TGTGCCTGGAGTGTCGGGGACACTGAAGCTTTCTTT. This translates into CAWSVGDTEAFF.

In this sample, this clone turned up a few times. This sequence joins TRBV18 and TRBJ2-7; maybe TRBD1 (6 bases). The CDR3 is 14 residues long. The germline gives CDR1 KGHSH, CDR2 LQKENI. The V and J ends lost 3 bases and 1 base respectively, with 10 bases between them. The DNA for the CDR3 is TGTGCCAGCTCACCTCAGGGGCGGTCCTACGAGCAGTACTTC. As protein: CASSPQGRSYEQYF.

The J gene is TRBJ1-1, the V gene TRBV7-8; TRBD1 is a possible D gene (6 bases). Germline V gene sequence: CDR1 SGHVS, CDR2 FQNEAQ. CDR3 length: 14 amino acids. V was cut by 9 bases and J by 1 base, with 15 bases left in between. The CDR3 sequence is CASKKTGQNTEAFF. For the CDR3, the DNA is TGTGCCAGTAAAAAGACAGGCCAGAACACTGAAGCTTTCTTT.

The chain links TRBV5-1 to TRBJ2-2, with D possibly being TRBD2 (6 bases). The CDR3 has 17 amino acids. V lost 1 base, J lost 0 bases, and 13 bases lay in between. CDR1 is SGHRS and CDR2 is YFSETQ in the germline V gene. CDR3 bases: TGCGCCAGCAGCTTGTCCGGGACTTTCTCGAACACCGGGGAGCTGTTTTTT. Translating gives CASSLSGTFSNTGELFF.

The chain recombines TRBV6-6 with TRBJ1-2; D is possibly TRBD1 (6 bases). The CDR3 spans 16 residues. Trimming cost V 2 bases and J 2 bases, with 15 bases left between them. Looked up from germline, CDR1 is MNHNY and CDR2 is SVGAGI (reference sequence). CDR3 DNA: TGTGCCAGCAGTTACACTGAAGGACAGACAAACTATGGCTACACCTTC. This gives the protein CASSYTEGQTNYGYTF.

The chain carries TRBV12-5 and TRBJ1-1; TRBD1 matches at 8 bases. The CDR3 is made up of 12 amino acids. Looked up from germline, CDR1 is LGHNT and CDR2 is FRNRAP. V lost 4 bases, J lost 6 bases, and 1 base stayed unmatched. The CDR3 here is CASGSDRAEAFF. CDR3 in DNA: TGTGCTAGTGGTTCGGACAGGGCTGAAGCTTTCTTT.

The V call is TRBV19, the J call TRBJ1-2, with TRBD1 as a possible D gene (5 bases). Trimming removed 1 base at V and 2 bases at J, with 14 bases between. Germline CDR1 LNHDA, CDR2 SQIVND (reference sequence). CDR3 size: 16 residues. This CDR3 reads CASSIVRVPGNYGYTF. DNA for the CDR3: TGTGCCAGTAGTATAGTTCGAGTGCCAGGGAACTATGGCTACACCTTC.

This clone has just a few counts. V gene TRBV6-5 combines with J gene TRBJ2-2; D is ambiguous. This CDR3 comprises 14 residues. Germline loops: CDR1 MNHEY, CDR2 SVGAGI. Deletions cut 2 bases from V and 4 bases from J, with 8 bases between. CDR3 sequence reads: CASSYGQTTGELFF. CDR3 in DNA: TGTGCCAGCAGTTACGGGCAGACCACCGGGGAGCTGTTTTTT.

This clone was observed once. The chain has TRBV30 and TRBJ2-1, with 10 bases fitting TRBD2. This CDR3 region has 16 residues. CDR1 is GTSNPN and CDR2 is SVGIG in the germline V gene (reference sequence). Trimming took 2 bases from V and 7 from J; bases not matched to a gene: 11. The DNA for the CDR3 is TGTGCCTGGAGTCCAAAAAGCGGGGGGGCGCGGAATGAGCAGTTCTTC. It yields the protein CAWSPKSGGARNEQFF.

The CDR3 coding sequence is TGTGCCAGCAGTTACCCAGGCTGGGACACTGAAGCTTTCTTT. Residues: CASSYPGWDTEAFF. The chain is built from TRBV6-5 and TRBJ1-1; D remains ambiguous. V dropped 2 bases and J dropped 3 bases, with 10 bases sitting between them. The CDR3 has 14 residues. Germline assignment: CDR1 MNHEY and CDR2 SVGAGI.

This chain's CDR3 is CASSSEGTSTDTQYF. For the CDR3, the DNA is TGTGCCAGCAGTTCGGAGGGGACTAGCACAGATACGCAGTATTTT. The chain employs TRBV6-2 or TRBV6-3 and TRBJ2-3, with D possibly TRBD2 on 6 matching bases. The CDR3 is 15 residues long. The germline CDR1 and CDR2 sequences are MNHEY and SVGEGT. V was shortened by 4 bases and J by 0 bases, with 11 bases between the two germline ends.

The J gene is TRBJ1-5, the V gene TRBV11-3, with a possible D match to TRBD1 (5 bases). CDR3 length equals 19 residues. Looked up from germline, CDR1 is SGHNT and CDR2 is YENEEA. The V gene lost 5 bases and the J gene lost 3 bases, with 26 bases spanning the gap. The CDR3 bases are TGTGCCAGCAGCGAAACCAAAAGGGTAGGGGTAGGAATCAATCAGCCCCAGCATTTT. Amino acid sequence: CASSETKRVGVGINQPQHF.

This clone was detected once. V gene TRBV3-1 (or the pseudogene TRBV3-2) combines with J gene TRBJ2-3; D unclear. Germline assignment: CDR1 LGHDT and CDR2 YNNKEL (reference sequence). Trimming removed 1 base from V and 10 bases from J, with 9 bases in between. This CDR3 is built from 12 residues. CDR3 nucleotide sequence: TGTGCCAGCAGCCAAGTCACCCAGGCGCAGTATTTT. Encoded protein: CASSQVTQAQYF.